Reported below is one T cell receptor beta chain. Libraries were prepared by immunoSEQ multiplex PCR; TCRdb keeps only in-frame clonotypes and omits some of them. The table lists around 280,000 clones, approximately 80% of them singletons. The data were taken from a study of blood T cell repertoires in COVID-19. J gave up 5 bases and V 2 bases, and 2 bases lay outside the gene matches. The CDR3 is 13 residues long. Germline-derived CDR1 and CDR2 are MDHEN and SYDVKM. The rearrangement links TRBV28 to TRBJ1-2, with 7 bases matching TRBD1. This receptor was taken from a woman aged 45-65 years with active or convalescent COVID-19. Sequences were obtained from peripheral blood. CDR3 region: CASSLGTDYGYTF. DNA of the CDR3: TGTGCCAGCAGTTTAGGGACAGATTATGGCTACACCTTC.